The 18 T cell receptor beta chains in this list originate from one sample, sequenced in a study of regulatory T cells in long-lasting Graves disease. As to time point: newly diagnosed GD, antithyroid drugs for less than 3 months. Preparation of the TCR library used RNA extracted from PBMCs. Investigators prepared the TCR beta libraries by applying iRepertoire HTBI primers and Arm-PCR of CDR3 regions. TCRdb re-derived calls from the multiplex PCR reads in MiXCR, one entry per CDR3 protein. The sample includes about 540,000 distinct CDR3 sequences, around an eighth of them seen just once. These data also featured in a second study, about T cells in Graves' hyperthyroidism and ophthalmopathy.

The sample consisted of peripheral blood mononuclear cells (PBMCs), taken at new diagnosis, from a patient treated with antithyroid drugs. The receptors derive from a man aged 25 to 45 with Graves disease.

The chain recombines TRBV9 with TRBJ1-5, with D possibly matching TRBD1 (5 bases). The germline CDR1 and CDR2 sequences are SGDLS and YYNGEE. Trimming stripped 2 bases from V and 6 bases from J, with 15 bases between. The CDR3 has 15 residues. CDR3 in amino acids: CASSVDGGIGQPQHF. CDR3 bases: TGTGCCAGCAGCGTCGACGGGGGGATAGGTCAGCCCCAGCATTTT. Using reference TRBV9 and TRBJ1-5 for the parts outside the CDR3, the full variable domain is DSGVTQTPKHLITATGQRVTLRCSPRSGDLSVYWYQQSLDQGLQFLIQYYNGEERAKGNILERFSAQQFPDLHSELNLSSLELGDSALYFCASSVDGGIGQPQHFGDGTRLSIL.

As concerns this clonotype: A much larger clone lies a single base off, so this may be a read error. This chain connects TRBV3-1 to TRBJ2-1, with 10 bases fitting TRBD1. Germline V gene data show CDR1 as LGHDT and CDR2 as YNNKEL (reference sequence). This CDR3 region has 17 residues. Trimming at V came to 2 bases and at J to 8 bases, leaving 12 bases not matched to a gene. DNA of the CDR3: TGTGCCAGCAGCCAACCACCCTGGACAGGGGGTACGTATGAGCAGTTCTTC. Amino acid sequence: CASSQPPWTGGTYEQFF.

This clonotype was seen only a few times. The chain carries TRBV3-1 and TRBJ2-7; 10 bases are shared with TRBD2. V shed 3 bases and J 1 base; nucleotides not matched to a gene: 3. The CDR3 is 15 amino acids. Germline CDR1 reads LGHDT; CDR2 reads YNNKEL (reference sequence). CDR3 bases: TGTGCCAGCAGCCAGGGGGGACTAGCGTCCTACGAGCAGTACTTC. Amino acids: CASSQGGLASYEQYF.

In its sample, this clonotype was seen many times. The CDR3 bases are TGTGCCAGCGCCTTAGGGGGAAACACCATATATTTT. As protein: CASALGGNTIYF. V is TRBV12-3 or TRBV12-4 and J is TRBJ1-3; no definite D call. The CDR3 extends over 12 amino acids. V was shortened by 8 bases and J by 4 bases, with 9 bases between the two germline ends.

The chain combines TRBV6-2 or TRBV6-3 with TRBJ2-3, with D tentatively TRBD2 (5 bases). V gave up 4 bases and J gave up 0 bases, with 8 bases separating them. This CDR3 contains 14 residues. Germline CDR1 reads MNHEY; CDR2 reads SVGEGT. CDR3 sequence reads: CASSWTESTDTQYF. The CDR3 nucleotides read TGTGCCAGCAGTTGGACTGAAAGCACAGATACGCAGTATTTT.

The table lists this clonotype with a few counts. The chain recombines TRBV19 with TRBJ2-3, with D perhaps matching TRBD2 (5 bases). Looked up from germline, CDR1 is LNHDA and CDR2 is SQIVND (reference sequence). V was clipped by 4 bases and J by 2 bases, with 10 bases between them. The CDR3 has 14 residues. The CDR3 here is CASSTLGITDTQYF. The CDR3 bases are TGTGCCAGTAGTACCCTCGGGATCACAGATACGCAGTATTTT.

Here the CDR3 DNA reads TGTGCCTGGAATACAGGAGGCCTGAACACCGGGGAGCTGTTTTTT. Translating gives CAWNTGGLNTGELFF. The chain combines TRBV30 with TRBJ2-2; perhaps D is TRBD1 or TRBD2 (5 bases each). This CDR3 contains 15 residues. Germline V gives CDR1 GTSNPN, CDR2 SVGIG (reference sequence). The V end was cut by 4 bases, the J end by 1 base, with 13 bases between. Using reference TRBV30 and TRBJ2-2 for the parts outside the CDR3, the full variable domain is SQTIHQWPATLVQPVGSPLSLECTVEGTSNPNLYWYRQAAGRGLQLLFYSVGIGQISSEVPQNLSASRPQDRQFILSSKKLLLSDSGFYLCAWNTGGLNTGELFFGEGSRLTVL.

As for this clonotype: A clone one base away is much larger, so this may be a read error. V and J are TRBV5-1 and TRBJ2-3; possibly TRBD2 for D (6 bases). The J call may be faulty, since TRBJ2-7 better matches the DNA end. This CDR3 spans 15 amino acids. The germline V gene has CDR1 SGHRS and CDR2 YFSETQ. The CDR3 bases are TGCGCCAGCAGCGACAGCAGGAGGGCCTGGGATGAGCAGTACTTC. This translates into CASSDSRRAWDEQYF.

This clonotype showed up many times. V and J are TRBV7-9 and TRBJ2-1; D unresolved. Germline CDR1 reads SEHNR; CDR2 reads FQNEAQ (reference sequence). Trimming cost V 6 bases and J 10 bases, with 10 bases left between them. This CDR3 region has 11 residues. CDR3 DNA: TGTGCCAGCAGTAAGTGGTGGGAGCAGTTCTTC. Protein: CASSKWWEQFF.

This clonotype showed up many times. The CDR3 DNA reads as TGTGCCAGCAGCCCATACCCAATATGGGACAGGGATACCGACAATGAGCAGTTCTTC. Protein product: CASSPYPIWDRDTDNEQFF. The chain employs TRBV28 and TRBJ2-1; 9 bases align to TRBD1. CDR1 MDHEN and CDR2 SYDVKM come from the germline V gene. V lost 6 bases and J lost 5; bases outside the gene matches: 20. This CDR3 is 19 amino acids long. The whole variable domain, filled in from reference TRBV28 and TRBJ2-1, reads DVKVTQSSRYLVKRTGEKVFLECVQDMDHENMFWYRQDPGLGLRLIYFSYDVKMKEKGDIPEGYSVSREKKERFSLILESASTNQTSMYLCASSPYPIWDRDTDNEQFFGPGTRLTVL.

This clonotype was counted at least ten times. The chain uses TRBV28 and TRBJ2-1, with D perhaps given as TRBD1 or TRBD2 (5 bases each). This CDR3 spans 17 amino acids. Trimming left V 3 bases short and J 0 bases short, with 15 bases between. Germline assignment: CDR1 MDHEN and CDR2 SYDVKM. Here the CDR3 DNA reads TGTGCCAGCAGTTTTAGAGACGGGGCTAGCTCCTACAATGAGCAGTTCTTC. Translation: CASSFRDGASSYNEQFF.

This chain connects TRBV5-1 to TRBJ2-1, with D uncertain. The CDR3 extends over 16 amino acids. Germline V CDR1 and CDR2: SGHRS, YFSETQ. V lost 0 bases to trimming and J lost 0 bases, with 10 bases between them. The DNA of the CDR3 is TGCGCCAGCAGCTTGGTCGGTAGGAGCTCCTACAATGAGCAGTTCTTC. Encoded protein: CASSLVGRSSYNEQFF.

This clonotype was recorded a few times. The rearrangement joins TRBV19 to TRBJ2-4; possible D gene TRBD2, 5 bases. This CDR3 comprises 15 residues. V dropped 5 bases and J dropped 7 bases, with 18 bases sitting between them. Germline V lookup: CDR1 LNHDA, CDR2 SQIVND (reference sequence). The CDR3 loop reads CASSPYSASSNIQYF. CDR3 nucleotide sequence: TGTGCCAGTAGTCCATACTCGGCTAGCAGCAACATTCAGTACTTC.

This clonotype has a count of ten or more. The chain combines TRBV27 with TRBJ2-5; 12 bases are a match to TRBD2. This CDR3 spans 16 amino acids. Germline CDR1 and CDR2: MNHEY and SMNVEV (reference sequence). V lost 2 bases and J lost 2; bases outside the gene matches: 3. CDR3 protein: CASSLVGTSGQETQYF. The CDR3 DNA reads as TGTGCCAGCAGTTTAGTCGGGACTAGCGGGCAAGAGACCCAGTACTTC.

In this sample, this clonotype turned up many times. The gene calls are TRBV7-9 and TRBJ2-3, with 9 bases that match TRBD1. Trimming removed 4 bases from V and 2 bases from J; junction bases left unmatched: 4. The CDR3 has 15 residues. CDR1 is SEHNR and CDR2 is FQNEAQ in the germline V gene (reference sequence). The CDR3 bases are TGTGCCAGCAGCTCGGGACAGGGTGCCACAGATACGCAGTATTTT. Translated, it gives CASSSGQGATDTQYF.

The sample holds many counts of this clonotype. The V and J genes are TRBV27 and TRBJ2-1; the match to TRBD1 covers 7 bases. This CDR3 has 15 residues. The V gene's germline CDR1 is MNHEY and CDR2 SMNVEV (reference sequence). The V and J ends lost 5 bases and 9 bases, in that order; junction bases with no gene match: 13. CDR3 sequence: CASSVWTGSLGEQFF. CDR3 bases: TGTGCCAGCAGTGTTTGGACAGGAAGTCTAGGTGAGCAGTTCTTC.

In its sample, this clonotype was seen many times. The rearrangement links TRBV5-1 to TRBJ2-7, with 7 bases matching TRBD1. This CDR3 is built from 16 residues. Germline V gene lookup returns CDR1 SGHRS and CDR2 YFSETQ. V was clipped by 0 bases and J by 5 bases; unmatched bases: 11. CDR3 nucleotides: TGCGCCAGCAGCTTGGCAATCCGACAGGGAATGGACGAGCAGTACTTC. Its translation: CASSLAIRQGMDEQYF.

Ten or more counts support this clonotype. J is TRBJ2-3 and V is TRBV19; D may be TRBD1 or TRBD2 (5 bases each). Per the germline V gene, CDR1 is LNHDA and CDR2 is SQIVND (reference sequence). CDR3 size: 13 residues. V lost 10 bases and J 1 base, leaving 12 bases between the germline ends. In DNA, the CDR3 is TGTGCCATTCGGGACGGACGCACAGATACGCAGTATTTT. Residues: CAIRDGRTDTQYF. The full variable domain, rest sourced from reference TRBV19 and TRBJ2-3, is DGGITQSPKYLFRKEGQNVTLSCEQNLNHDAMYWYRQDPGQGLRLIYYSQIVNDFQKGDIAEGYSVSREKKESFPLTVTSAQKNPTAFYLCAIRDGRTDTQYFGPGTRLTVL.